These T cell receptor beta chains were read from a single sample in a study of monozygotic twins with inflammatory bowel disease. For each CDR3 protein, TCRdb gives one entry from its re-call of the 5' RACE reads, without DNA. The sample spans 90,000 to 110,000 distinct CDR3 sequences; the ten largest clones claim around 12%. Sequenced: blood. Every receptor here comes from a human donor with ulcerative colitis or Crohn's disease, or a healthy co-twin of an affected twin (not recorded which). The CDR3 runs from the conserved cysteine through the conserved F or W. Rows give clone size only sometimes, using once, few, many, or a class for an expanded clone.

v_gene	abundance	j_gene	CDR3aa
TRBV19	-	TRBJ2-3	CASSRSRSSDTQYF
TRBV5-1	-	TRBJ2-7	CASRSGQGGEQYF
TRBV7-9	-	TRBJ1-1	CASSSRGGNTEAFF
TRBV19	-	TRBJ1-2	CASSRGTGLNYGYTF
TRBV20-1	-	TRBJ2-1	CSAINRIVNEQFF
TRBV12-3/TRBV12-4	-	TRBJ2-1	CASSLTGQNEQFF
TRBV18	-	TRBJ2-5	CASSPLDTQETQYF
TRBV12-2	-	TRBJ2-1	CASPLAGGNNEQFF
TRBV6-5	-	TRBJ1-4	CASSWTGAEKLFF
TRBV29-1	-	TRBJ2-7	CSVDGRGRDKQYF
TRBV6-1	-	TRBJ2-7	CASRPRGYEQYF
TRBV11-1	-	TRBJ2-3	CASSRPGGDRGATDTQYF
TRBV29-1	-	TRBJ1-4	CSARDSTNEKLFF
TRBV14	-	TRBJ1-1	CASSQDPGGMNTEAFF
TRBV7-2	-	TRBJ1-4	CASSLSVNEKLFF
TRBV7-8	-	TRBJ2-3	CASSLSGPTSPDTQYF
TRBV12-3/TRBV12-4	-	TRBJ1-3	CASRPRPVGIYF
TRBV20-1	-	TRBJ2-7	CSTRDRGSYEQYF
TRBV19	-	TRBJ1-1	CASSMGSGTEAFF
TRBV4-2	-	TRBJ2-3	CASSQVEGILSTDTQYF
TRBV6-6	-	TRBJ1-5	CASTYGGSYQPQHF
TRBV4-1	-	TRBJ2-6	CASSQEPNGGSGANVLTF
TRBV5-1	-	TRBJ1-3	CASSSGTGDGGNTIYF
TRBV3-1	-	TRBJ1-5	CASSLGQGPSGQPQHF
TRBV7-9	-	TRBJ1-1	CASSWRGDGNTEAFF
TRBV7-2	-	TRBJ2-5	CASSSGLAGGETQYF
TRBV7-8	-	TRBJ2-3	CASSPSRPGGPTDTQYF
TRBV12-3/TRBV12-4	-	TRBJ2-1	CASQARYYNEQFF
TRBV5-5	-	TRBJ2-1	CASSDSTAGNNEQFF
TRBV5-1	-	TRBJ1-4	CASSLEWGMEKLFF
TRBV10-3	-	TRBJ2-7	CAISEQLADTYEQYF
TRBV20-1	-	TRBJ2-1	CSACKASGEDNEQFF
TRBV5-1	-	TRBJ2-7	CASSLDPGQVYEQYF
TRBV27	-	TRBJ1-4	CASSKRLGKKLFF
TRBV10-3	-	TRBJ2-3	CAIRPNVGQGPDTQYF
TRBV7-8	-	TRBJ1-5	CASSPSPGTVNQPQHF
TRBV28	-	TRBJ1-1	CASSFRQNTEAFF
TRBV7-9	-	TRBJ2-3	CASSFDHTDTQYF
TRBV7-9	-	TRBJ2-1	CASRPGFNEQFF
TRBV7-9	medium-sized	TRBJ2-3	CASSPSLGTDTQYF
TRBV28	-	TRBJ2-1	CASTHPVYNEQFF
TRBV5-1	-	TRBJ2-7	CASSLGLAGAYEQYF
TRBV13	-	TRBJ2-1	CASSLPSARGWNEQFF
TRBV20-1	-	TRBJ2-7	CSAKTGPYSYEQYF
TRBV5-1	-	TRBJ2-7	CASSLATGEITYEQYF
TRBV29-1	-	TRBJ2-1	CSVGGVTVEQFF
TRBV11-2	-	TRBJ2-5	CASSRRRSQETQYF
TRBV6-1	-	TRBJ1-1	CATTGYTEAFF